This TCR beta chain was captured by sequencing in a study of T cells in Graves' hyperthyroidism and ophthalmopathy. Study-wide findings and caveats: A model built on 13 V-J features separated ophthalmopathy from stable hyperthyroidism.

There are 18 residues in the CDR3. Germline V gives CDR1 LGHNT, CDR2 FRNRAP. With 7 bases clipped from V and 3 bases from J, the junction kept 19 bases outside the gene matches. Regarding this clonotype: Antigen: not known.

Amplification targeted TCR beta CDR3 regions from RNA transcripts. The HTBI set primed first-round TCR CDR3 RT-PCR. Each CDR3 protein gets one entry after TCRdb re-called the multiplex PCR reads with MiXCR. Here the sample spans around 270,000 distinct CDR3 sequences, less than 20% being singletons. The V and J genes are TRBV12-5 and TRBJ2-7; 9 bases fit TRBD2. This receptor was taken from a man aged 45-60 years with Graves' ophthalmopathy. Input material: blood. In nucleotides, the CDR3 is TGTGCTAGTGCGCGAACCTTCGAGGGTAGCGGGAGTATCTACGAGCAGTACTTC. Its protein product is CASARTFEGSGSIYEQYF.